These T cell receptor beta chains were read from a single sample in a study of blood T cell repertoires in COVID-19. Profiled with immunoSEQ multiplex PCR; TCRdb holds only in-frame clones, not every one. The sample has fewer than 450,000 clones, more than 75% seen once. The material sequenced was peripheral blood. The receptors derive from a woman in her forties or fifties with COVID-19, enrolled during active disease. Each CDR3 is given with its conserved first and last residue. The order of the fields is CDR3 length, V gene, clone size, J gene, D gene, CDR3 protein, CDR3 DNA. D genes are given only for firm matches. Rows give clone size only sometimes, using once, few, many, or a class for an expanded clone.

13	TRBV2	NA	TRBJ1-4	NA	CATSRPTDEKLFF	TGTGCCACCTCGCGGCCAACGGATGAAAAACTGTTTTTT
17	TRBV7-6	NA	TRBJ1-3	TRBD1	CASSGYRGLRSGNTIYF	TGTGCCAGCAGCGGATACAGGGGGCTGCGATCTGGAAACACCATATATTTT
15	TRBV7-3	NA	TRBJ2-5	TRBD1	CASSGTGESRETQYF	TGTGCCAGCAGCGGGACAGGGGAATCCCGGGAGACCCAGTACTTC
13	TRBV18	NA	TRBJ1-2	TRBD1	CASSEGQNYGYTF	TGTGCCAGCTCAGAGGGACAGAACTATGGCTACACCTTC
15	TRBV18	NA	TRBJ2-1	TRBD2	CASSPGTSGSNEQFF	TGTGCCAGCTCACCCGGGACTAGCGGGAGCAATGAGCAGTTCTTC
14	TRBV5-1	NA	TRBJ1-1	NA	CASTPGQGQSEAFF	TGCGCCAGCACGCCCGGTCAGGGACAAAGCGAAGCTTTCTTT
16	TRBV7-9	NA	TRBJ2-2	TRBD1	CASSHPQGVNTGELFF	TGTGCCAGCAGCCATCCACAGGGGGTTAACACCGGGGAGCTGTTTTTT
15	TRBV20-1	NA	TRBJ2-7	NA	CSASPPRQSSYEQYF	TGCAGTGCTAGTCCCCCTAGACAGAGCTCCTACGAGCAGTACTTC
15	TRBV18	NA	TRBJ2-7	NA	CASSPPGGGRDEQYF	TGTGCCAGCTCACCACCGGGTGGAGGGCGCGACGAGCAGTACTTC
15	TRBV30	few	TRBJ2-2	NA	CAWRKPSGHTGELFF	TGTGCCTGGAGGAAGCCCTCAGGGCACACCGGGGAGCTGTTTTTT
12	TRBV12-3/TRBV12-4	NA	TRBJ2-1	NA	CAQTAIVNEQFF	TGTGCCCAGACAGCCATTGTCAATGAGCAGTTCTTC
11	TRBV2	NA	TRBJ2-1	NA	CASSYHNEQFF	TGTGCCAGCAGCTACCACAATGAGCAGTTCTTC
13	TRBV30	NA	TRBJ2-5	NA	CASLLGGKETQYF	TGTGCCTCTCTCCTGGGGGGAAAAGAGACCCAGTACTTC
14	TRBV27	few	TRBJ1-1	NA	CASREVGVWTEAFF	TGTGCCAGCAGGGAGGTCGGTGTCTGGACTGAAGCTTTCTTT
14	TRBV7-2	NA	TRBJ2-3	TRBD2	CASSQRGRTDTQYF	TGTGCCAGCAGCCAGCGGGGGCGCACAGATACGCAGTATTTT
13	TRBV4-1	NA	TRBJ2-5	NA	CASSQAYSETQYF	TGCGCCAGCAGCCAAGCTTATTCGGAGACCCAGTACTTC
13	TRBV30	NA	TRBJ2-1	NA	CAWSAFGPWEQFF	TGTGCCTGGAGTGCCTTTGGGCCTTGGGAGCAGTTCTTC
15	TRBV6-5	once	TRBJ2-1	TRBD2	CAGRGVGGRAHEQFF	TGTGCCGGCCGGGGGGTTGGCGGGAGGGCCCATGAGCAGTTCTTC
14	TRBV5-1	NA	TRBJ2-3	TRBD2	CASSGGTSGDTQYF	TGCGCCAGCAGCGGTGGGACTAGCGGTGATACGCAGTATTTT
15	TRBV18	NA	TRBJ2-5	TRBD2	CASSPPASGQETQYF	TGTGCCAGCTCACCACCGGCTAGCGGACAAGAGACCCAGTACTTC
13	TRBV30	once	TRBJ2-3	TRBD2	CAWTFLAGGTQYF	TGTGCCTGGACCTTCCTAGCGGGGGGTACGCAGTATTTT
15	TRBV10-3	NA	TRBJ1-4	NA	CAISEGSSTNEKLFF	TGTGCCATCAGTGAGGGGAGCTCAACTAATGAAAAACTGTTTTTT
13	TRBV30	NA	TRBJ1-3	NA	CAGYRASGNTIYF	TGTGCCGGCTACAGGGCATCTGGAAACACCATATATTTT
14	TRBV6-2/TRBV6-3	NA	TRBJ2-7	NA	CASSYGQYLYEQYF	TGTGCCAGCAGTTACGGGCAGTACCTCTACGAGCAGTACTTC
17	TRBV4-1	NA	TRBJ2-3	TRBD2	CASSQEPGTSGTDTQYF	TGCGCCAGCAGCCAAGAGCCTGGGACTAGCGGGACAGATACGCAGTATTTT
15	TRBV24-1	NA	TRBJ2-2	TRBD2	CATSDSGGRTGELFF	TGTGCCACCAGTGATTCGGGAGGGCGCACCGGGGAGCTGTTTTTT
15	TRBV5-5	NA	TRBJ2-7	TRBD1	CASSWTGEISYEQYF	TGTGCCAGCAGCTGGACAGGTGAAATTTCCTACGAGCAGTACTTC
13	TRBV19	NA	TRBJ2-7	NA	CASSPTGTYEQYF	TGTGCCAGTAGTCCGACAGGAACCTACGAGCAGTACTTC
15	TRBV6-5	NA	TRBJ2-7	TRBD2	CASSSRLAGAYEQYF	TGTGCCAGCAGTTCCAGACTAGCGGGAGCCTACGAGCAGTACTTC
15	TRBV19	NA	TRBJ2-7	NA	CASSMATGRPYEQYF	TGTGCCAGTAGTATGGCGACAGGGAGGCCCTACGAGCAGTACTTC
13	TRBV19	NA	TRBJ1-4	NA	CASSMRAREKLFF	TGTGCCAGTAGTATGCGGGCGAGGGAAAAACTGTTTTTT
16	TRBV3-1/TRBV3-2	NA	TRBJ2-7	TRBD1	CASSPVPDRGMWEQYF	TGTGCCAGCAGCCCAGTTCCGGACAGGGGGATGTGGGAGCAGTACTTC
14	TRBV5-1	NA	TRBJ2-1	TRBD2	CASSAAGSYNEQFF	TGCGCCAGCAGCGCAGCGGGATCGTACAATGAGCAGTTCTTC
14	TRBV7-9	NA	TRBJ1-4	TRBD1	CASSFGQGTRKLFF	TGTGCCAGCAGCTTCGGACAGGGAACGAGAAAACTGTTTTTT